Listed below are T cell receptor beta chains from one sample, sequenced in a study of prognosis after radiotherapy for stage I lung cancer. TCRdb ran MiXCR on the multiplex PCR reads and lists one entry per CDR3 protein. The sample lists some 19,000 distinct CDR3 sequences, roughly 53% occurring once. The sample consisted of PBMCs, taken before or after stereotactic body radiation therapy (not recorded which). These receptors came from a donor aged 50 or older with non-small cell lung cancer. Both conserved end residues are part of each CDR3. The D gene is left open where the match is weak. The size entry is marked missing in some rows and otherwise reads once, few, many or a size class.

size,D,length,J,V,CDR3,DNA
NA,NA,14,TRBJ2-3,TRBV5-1,CASSLEGGTDTQYF,TGCGCCAGCAGCTTGGAAGGGGGCACAGATACGCAGTATTTT
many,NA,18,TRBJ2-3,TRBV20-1,CSARARGITLWDTDTQYF,TGCAGTGCTAGGGCACGAGGAATCACCCTATGGGACACAGATACGCAGTATTTT
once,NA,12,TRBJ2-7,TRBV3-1,CASSRSRDQQYF,TGTGCCAGCAGCCGTTCCCGGGACCAGCAGTACTTC
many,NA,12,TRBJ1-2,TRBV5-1,CASSLDGKGYTF,TGCGCCAGCAGCTTGGACGGCAAGGGCTACACCTTC
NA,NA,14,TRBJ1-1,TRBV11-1,CASSLGQPNTEAFF,TGTGCCAGCAGCCTCGGGCAGCCGAACACTGAAGCTTTCTTT
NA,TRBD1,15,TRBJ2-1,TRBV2,CASSEAGTGVNEQFF,TGTGCCAGCAGTGAAGCCGGGACAGGGGTCAATGAGCAGTTCTTC
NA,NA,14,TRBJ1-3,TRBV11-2,CASRGGFSGNTIYF,TGTGCCAGCAGAGGGGGTTTCTCTGGAAACACCATATATTTT
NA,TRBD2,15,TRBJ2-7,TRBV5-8,CASSSSSGGTYEQYF,TGTGCCAGCAGCTCTTCTAGCGGGGGGACCTACGAGCAGTACTTC
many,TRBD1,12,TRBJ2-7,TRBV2,CASSGQAYEQYF,TGTGCCAGTTCGGGACAGGCCTACGAGCAGTACTTC
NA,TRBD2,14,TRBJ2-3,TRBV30,CACSVGLAGRAGYF,TGTGCCTGTAGTGTCGGTCTAGCGGGACGTGCGGGGTATTTT
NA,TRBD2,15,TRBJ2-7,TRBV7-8,CASNLNSGSVVEQYF,TGTGCCAGCAACTTAAATAGCGGGAGTGTGGTAGAGCAGTACTTC
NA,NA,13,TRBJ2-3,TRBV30,CAWKGLSTDTQYF,TGTGCCTGGAAAGGACTCTCCACAGATACGCAGTATTTT
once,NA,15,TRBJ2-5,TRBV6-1,CASRPQAGHQETQYF,TGTGCCAGCAGACCCCAAGCGGGCCACCAAGAGACCCAGTACTTC
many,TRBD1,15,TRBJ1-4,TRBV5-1,CASGQTGSWGEKLFF,TGCGCCAGCGGCCAGACAGGGTCTTGGGGAGAAAAACTGTTTTTT
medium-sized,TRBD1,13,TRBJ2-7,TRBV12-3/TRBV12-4,CASSGDSSYEQYF,TGTGCCAGCAGTGGGGACAGCTCCTACGAGCAGTACTTC
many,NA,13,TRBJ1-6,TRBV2,CASIEEGNSPLHF,TGTGCCAGCATTGAAGAAGGGAATTCACCCCTCCACTTT
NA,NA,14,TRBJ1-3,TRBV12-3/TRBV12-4,CASSLKLSSNTIYF,TGTGCCAGCAGTTTGAAGCTGAGTAGTAACACCATATATTTT
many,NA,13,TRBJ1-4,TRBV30,CAWSKQVREKLFF,TGTGCCTGGAGTAAACAGGTGCGGGAAAAACTGTTTTTT
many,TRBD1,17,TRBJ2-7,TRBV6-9,CASSYGARGQTIYEQYF,TGTGCCAGCAGTTACGGTGCCCGGGGACAGACCATCTACGAGCAGTACTTC
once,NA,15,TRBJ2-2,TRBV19,CASSPDWGPTGELVF,TGTGCAAGTAGTCCGGACTGGGGGCCTACGGGGGAGCTGGTTTTT
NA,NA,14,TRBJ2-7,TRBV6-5,CASSYPEGYYEQYF,TGTGCCAGCAGTTACCCGGAAGGTTACTACGAGCAGTACTTC
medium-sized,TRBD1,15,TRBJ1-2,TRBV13,CASSLVGQGALGYTF,TGTGCCAGCAGCTTAGTAGGACAGGGGGCTCTTGGCTACACCTTC
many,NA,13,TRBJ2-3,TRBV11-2,CASSLGSTDTQYF,TGTGCCAGCAGCTTGGGTAGCACAGATACGCAGTATTTT
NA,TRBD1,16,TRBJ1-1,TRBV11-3,CASSPGQGRNNTEAFF,TGTGCCAGCAGCCCTGGACAGGGACGAAATAACACTGAAGCTTTCTTC
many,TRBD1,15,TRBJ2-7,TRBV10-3,CAIRGVVGGFGEQYF,TGTGCCATCAGGGGAGTTGTAGGGGGCTTTGGCGAGCAGTACTTC
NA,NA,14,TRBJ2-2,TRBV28,CAAWGSEGVREMFF,TGTGCCGCCTGGGGGTCTGAAGGGGTCCGGGAGATGTTTTTT
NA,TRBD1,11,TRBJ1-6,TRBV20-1,CSASVQGTLHF,TGCAGTGCTAGTGTACAGGGGACCCTCCACTTT
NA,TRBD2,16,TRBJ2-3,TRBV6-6,CASALAGSLITDTQYF,TGTGCCAGCGCCCTAGCGGGGTCCCTCATCACAGATACGCAGTATTTT
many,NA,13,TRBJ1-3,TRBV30,CAWSLYSGNTIYF,TGTGCCTGGAGTTTATACTCTGGAAACACCATATATTTT
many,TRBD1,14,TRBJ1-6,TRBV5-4,CASSSQGQGRSLHF,TGTGCCAGCAGCTCACAAGGACAGGGACGATCCCTCCACTTT
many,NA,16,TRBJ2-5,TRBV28,CASSPMLTGVAETQYF,TGTGCCAGCAGCCCTATGTTAACGGGAGTCGCAGAGACCCAGTACTTC
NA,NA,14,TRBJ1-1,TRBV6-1,CASRTRGTNTEAFF,TGTGCCAGCAGGACCCGGGGGACGAACACTGAAGCTTTCTTT
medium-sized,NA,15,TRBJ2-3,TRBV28,CASGPLGQGIDTQYF,TGTGCCAGCGGTCCTCTGGGACAAGGGATAGATACGCAGTATTTT
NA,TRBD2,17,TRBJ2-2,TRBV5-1,CASSLEGTSWNTGELFF,TGCGCCAGCAGCTTGGAAGGGACTAGCTGGAATACCGGGGAGCTGTTTTTT
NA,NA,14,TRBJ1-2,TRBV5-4,CTSSLGKANYGYTF,TGTACCAGCAGCTTGGGGAAGGCTAACTATGGCTACACCTTC
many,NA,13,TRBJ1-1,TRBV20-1,CSARPGGNTEAFF,TGCAGTGCTAGACCTGGAGGGAACACTGAAGCTTTCTTT
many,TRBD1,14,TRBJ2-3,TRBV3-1,CASKPTGTGNTQYF,TGTGCCAGCAAACCGACAGGGACGGGAAATACGCAGTATTTT
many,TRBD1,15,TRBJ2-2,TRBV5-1,CASSLGQGNTGELFF,TGCGCCAGCAGCCTCGGACAGGGGAACACCGGGGAGCTGTTTTTT
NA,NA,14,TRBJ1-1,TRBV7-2,CASSLFLFDTEAFF,TGTGCCAGCAGCTTATTTTTGTTTGACACTGAAGCTTTCTTT
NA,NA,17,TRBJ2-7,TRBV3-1,CASSLSPVVDLDYEQYF,TGTGCCAGCAGTCTTAGCCCCGTAGTAGACCTCGACTACGAGCAGTACTTC
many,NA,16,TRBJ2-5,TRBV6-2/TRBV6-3,CASSAQGGLLQETQYF,TGTGCCAGCAGTGCCCAAGGCGGGTTACTTCAAGAGACCCAGTACTTC
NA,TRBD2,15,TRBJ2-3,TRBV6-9,CASSYYGLAGDTQYF,TGTGCCAGCAGTTACTACGGACTAGCGGGAGATACGCAGTATTTT
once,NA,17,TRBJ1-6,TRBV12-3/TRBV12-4,CASTPLPQGAAGSPLHF,TGTGCCAGCACACCCCTACCGCAGGGTGCAGCTGGTTCACCCCTCCACTTT
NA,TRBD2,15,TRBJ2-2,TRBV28,CASSPQRELARDLFF,TGTGCCAGCAGTCCCCAGCGGGAGCTCGCCCGGGATCTGTTTTTT
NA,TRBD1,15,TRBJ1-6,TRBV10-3,CAINEGGRDVSPLHF,TGTGCCATCAATGAAGGGGGCAGGGACGTTTCACCCCTCCACTTT
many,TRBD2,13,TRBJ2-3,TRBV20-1,CSAPGLAADTQYF,TGCAGTGCCCCGGGACTAGCTGCGGATACGCAGTATTTT
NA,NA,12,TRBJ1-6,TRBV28,CASTGSGSPLHF,TGTGCCAGCACAGGGTCCGGTTCACCCCTCCACTTT
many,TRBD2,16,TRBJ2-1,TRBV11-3,CASSFRLAGGPGEQFF,TGTGCCAGCAGCTTTCGACTAGCGGGAGGGCCGGGGGAGCAGTTCTTC
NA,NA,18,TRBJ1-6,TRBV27,CASSFPQPRRANISPLHF,TGTGCCAGCAGTTTTCCCCAGCCTCGCAGGGCAAATATCTCACCCCTCCACTTT
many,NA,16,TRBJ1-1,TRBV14,CASSRHAGNLNTEAFF,TGTGCCAGCAGCCGCCATGCAGGAAACCTGAACACTGAAGCTTTCTTT
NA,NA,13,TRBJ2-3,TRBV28,CASSPQFWDTQYF,TGTGCCAGCTCACCACAGTTCTGGGATACGCAGTATTTT